The clone carrying this T cell receptor beta chain was seen many times. Its antigen is currently unknown. No DNA is shown, since the ends of the CDR3 on it are uncertain; the CDR3 is the one TCRdb lists. Individual cDNA molecules each received unique molecular identifiers attached to them. TCRdb fed the 5' RACE reads into MiXCR, producing one record per CDR3 protein. The profile shows about 69,000 distinct CDR3 sequences, roughly an eighth of them singletons. This sample is part of a study of early T cells in non-severe SARS-CoV-2 infection. At the level of the study: Sequenced material consisted of bulk RNA (from unsorted whole blood), and chains were unpaired.

With termini counted, the CDR3 has 21 amino acids. Study-wide results and caveats: VDJdb matches were skewed toward anti-spike CD8 T cell responses.

The TCR was taken from an adult who was a healthcare worker with PCR-confirmed SARS-CoV-2 infection or an uninfected control (not recorded which). Material: whole blood. The chain couples TRBV21-1 to TRBJ1-5; the table's D call, TRBD1, was not checked against the DNA. TRBV21-1 is a listed pseudogene. The CDR3 sequence is CASTYSCPGDPGAYSNQPQHF.